This TCR delta chain was observed in a study of gamma-delta T cells after stem cell transplantation. TCRdb reprocessed the RT-PCR reads through CATT. The profile covers 2,600 or so delta-chain clones, with approximately 45% appearing a single time and more than 15% taken by the ten largest. V dropped 1 base and J dropped 0; count of bases not matched to a gene: 14. Per germline, CDR1 GEAIGNYY and CDR2 EKD. This CDR3 region has 19 residues. The TCR originated in a human donor. It is not recorded whose cells these are; they may come from a transplant donor. The chain is built from TRDV2 and TRDJ1, with TRDD3 matching 9 bases. Material: gamma-delta T cells. This chain's CDR3 is CACDTRQDWGTLYTDKLIF. As DNA, the CDR3 is TGTGCCTGTGACACACGCCAGGACTGGGGGACTCTGTACACCGATAAACTCATCTTT.